The clone carrying this TCR beta chain was found a few times. TCRdb fed the 5' RACE reads into MiXCR, producing one record per CDR3 protein. This table has 500,000 to 650,000 distinct CDR3 sequences, about 20% appearing once. This sample is drawn from a study of T-cell memory formation after mild COVID-19. The sequencing sample was made of PBMCs or a T cell subset sorted from them (not recorded which). This sequence was found in an adult woman who had mild COVID-19 (a few samples of this study predate the infection). Cell type and time point are not known.

The CDR3 DNA reads as TGTGCCAGCAGCTTAACCGGGACTAGCGGGGGGGGCTGGAGTGATGAGCAGTTCTTC. Residues: CASSLTGTSGGGWSDEQFF. The chain links TRBV7-6 to TRBJ2-1, with 16 bases fitting TRBD2. Trimming removed 2 bases from V and 8 bases from J; junction bases left unmatched: 12. This CDR3 has 19 residues. Germline CDR1 and CDR2: SGHVS and FNYEAQ.